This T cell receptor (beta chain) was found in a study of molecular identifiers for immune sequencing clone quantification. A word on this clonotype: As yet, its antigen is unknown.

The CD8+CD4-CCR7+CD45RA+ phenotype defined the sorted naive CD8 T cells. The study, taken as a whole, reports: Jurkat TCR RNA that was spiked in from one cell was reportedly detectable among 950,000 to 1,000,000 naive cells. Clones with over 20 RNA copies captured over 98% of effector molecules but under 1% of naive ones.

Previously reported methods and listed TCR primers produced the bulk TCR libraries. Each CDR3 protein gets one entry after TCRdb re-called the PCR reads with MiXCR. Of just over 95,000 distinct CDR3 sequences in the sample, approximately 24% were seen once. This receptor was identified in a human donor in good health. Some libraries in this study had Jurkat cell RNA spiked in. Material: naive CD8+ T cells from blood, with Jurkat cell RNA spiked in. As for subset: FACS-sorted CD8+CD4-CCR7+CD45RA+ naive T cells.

The CDR3 region is CASSSSARGRGGAEAFF. The CDR3 region has the DNA TGTGCCAGCAGCTCGAGCGCCAGGGGACGGGGGGGGGCTGAAGCTTTCTTT. The chain employs TRBV7-9 and TRBJ1-1; perhaps TRBD1 as D (6 bases). The V end lost 4 bases, the J end lost 6 bases, and 24 bases lay between the germline ends. Per the germline V gene, CDR1 is SEHNR and CDR2 is FQNEAQ (reference sequence). The CDR3 contains 17 residues.